The 32 T cell receptor beta chains below were found in one sample sequenced in a study of blood T cells in healthy people across ages (dated by TCRdb to about 2015). Libraries came from 5' RACE. The sequencer was an Illumina HiSeq 2500. A second roughly 7 to 11 cycle PCR used a sample-barcoded 5' primer and a J-beta primer mix. TCRdb took the public reads, trimmed them with fastp at Q25, ran MiXCR for clone calling and kept in-frame beta chains. Each entry is one CDR3 protein sequence, shown with its most common DNA and genes. This sample lists nearly 800,000 distinct CDR3 sequences; more than 50% were detected once. The ten largest make up around 25% of the sample. Sequencing used blood. The source is a man aged 40-49 years in good health.

The J gene is TRBJ2-5, the V gene TRBV20-1, with 10 bases fitting TRBD2. The V and J ends lost 7 bases and 11 bases, in that order; junction bases with no gene match: 19. The CDR3 covers 15 residues. Germline V gives CDR1 DFQATT, CDR2 SNEGSKA (reference sequence). The CDR3 nucleotides are TGCAGTGTTTGGAGTGCTAGCGGGAGTAGCAATGAGCAGTACTTC. It is translated as CSVWSASGSSNEQYF.

V usage is TRBV12-3 or TRBV12-4 and J usage is TRBJ2-4, with 7 nucleotides matching TRBD1. CDR3 length: 17 amino acids. After removal of 5 bases from V and 4 bases from J, the junction contained 14 bases not matched to a gene. CDR3 protein: CASSLRGQRLGKNIQYF. The CDR3 coding sequence is TGTGCCAGCAGTCTGAGGGGACAGCGGTTAGGGAAAAACATTCAGTACTTC.

The rearrangement joins TRBV7-3 to TRBJ2-1; the match to TRBD2 covers 8 bases. CDR3 length: 15 residues. Per the germline V gene, CDR1 is SGHTA and CDR2 is FQGTGA. V shed 5 bases and J 6 bases; nucleotides not matched to a gene: 9. In DNA form, the CDR3 reads TGTGCCAGCAGCGTTTCCGGGACTAGGGGCAATGAGCAGTTCTTC. Translation gives CASSVSGTRGNEQFF.

This clonotype was seen more than once but under ten times. This sequence joins TRBV6-5 and TRBJ2-6; 7 nucleotides line up with TRBD1. The CDR3 totals 17 residues. The ends lost 0 bases at V and 9 bases at J; junction bases unmatched: 11. Germline V gives CDR1 MNHEY, CDR2 SVGAGI. CDR3 region: CASSYSGGTPGVNVLTF. Written as DNA, the CDR3 is TGTGCCAGCAGTTACTCAGGGGGCACACCCGGTGTCAACGTCCTGACTTTC.

The rearrangement joins TRBV5-1 to TRBJ2-6, with 7 bases fitting TRBD1. The length of the CDR3 is 17 residues. The V gene's germline CDR1 is SGHRS and CDR2 YFSETQ. The V gene end was trimmed by 6 bases and the J gene end by 4 bases; junction bases not matched to a gene: 13. CDR3 in DNA: TGCGCCAGCAACCGGGACAGCTCTTCTCTGGGGGCCAACGTCCTGACTTTC. This gives the protein CASNRDSSSLGANVLTF.

The CDR3 protein is CASSWGHRSYEQYF. The DNA of the CDR3 is TGTGCCAGCAGCTGGGGACACCGCTCCTACGAGCAGTACTTC. V gene TRBV7-2 combines with J gene TRBJ2-7; tentatively, D is TRBD1 (6 bases). From germline, CDR1 is SGHTA and CDR2 FQGNSA. This CDR3 contains 14 residues. Trimming removed 4 bases from V and 0 bases from J, with 10 bases in between.

In this sample, this clonotype turned up a few times. J is TRBJ2-7 and V is TRBV20-1, with no clear D. Germline lookup yields CDR1 DFQATT and CDR2 SNEGSKA (reference sequence). CDR3 size: 12 residues. With 0 bases removed from V and 3 bases from J, the gap between germline ends came to 6 bases. Here the CDR3 DNA reads TGCAGTGCTAGAGATATGGGCTACGAGCAGTACTTC. This gives the protein CSARDMGYEQYF.

The chain links TRBV20-1 to TRBJ1-2; 8 bases are shared with TRBD1. The CDR3 spans 12 residues. Germline trimming cut 5 bases from V and 4 bases from J; bases unmatched to any gene: 3. Germline assignment: CDR1 DFQATT and CDR2 SNEGSKA (reference sequence). The CDR3 reads CSAGQGGYGYTF. The DNA of the CDR3 is TGCAGTGCTGGACAGGGTGGCTATGGCTACACCTTC.

This chain connects TRBV5-1 to TRBJ2-1, with 12 bases aligning to TRBD2. The CDR3 is 16 amino acids. J gave up 7 bases and V 2 bases, and 7 bases lay outside the gene matches. Germline V gene data show CDR1 as SGHRS and CDR2 as YFSETQ. The CDR3 coding sequence is TGCGCCAGCAGCTTCGCCCTAGCGGGGGGGCTAAATGAGCAGTTCTTC. This encodes CASSFALAGGLNEQFF.

This clonotype was counted a few times. The chain is built from TRBV12-5 and TRBJ2-7, with D possibly being TRBD2 (5 bases). With 0 bases removed from V and 2 bases from J, the gap between germline ends came to 17 bases. Germline assignment: CDR1 LGHNT and CDR2 FRNRAP. This CDR3 contains 17 residues. CDR3 in DNA: TGTGCTAGTGGTTTGGTAACGTCGATTCCGGGAACCTACGAGCAGTACTTC. This translates into CASGLVTSIPGTYEQYF. Based on the CDR3 plus reference TRBV12-5 and TRBJ2-7, the full variable domain is DARVTQTPRHKVTEMGQEVTMRCQPILGHNTVFWYRQTMMQGLELLAYFRNRAPLDDSGMPKDRFSAEMPDATLATLKIQPSEPRDSAVYFCASGLVTSIPGTYEQYFGPGTRLTVT.

V usage is TRBV5-5 and J usage is TRBJ2-7; D unclear. This CDR3 has 15 amino acids. The V gene lost 1 base and the J gene lost 4 bases, with 15 bases spanning the gap. Germline CDR1 reads SGHKS; CDR2 reads YYEKEE (reference sequence). This chain's CDR3 is CASSLSKDRPYEQYF. Written as DNA, the CDR3 is TGTGCCAGCAGCTTGAGTAAGGACCGCCCTTACGAGCAGTACTTC.

This clonotype has just a few counts. This rearrangement joins TRBV7-2 to TRBJ2-3, with 9 bases lining up with TRBD2. V shed 3 bases and J 2 bases; nucleotides not matched to a gene: 6. CDR3 size: 16 residues. Germline CDR1 and CDR2: SGHTA and FQGNSA. CDR3 DNA: TGTGCCAGCAGCTTGGGGCAGGGACTAGCCACAGATACGCAGTATTTT. Its translation is CASSLGQGLATDTQYF.

The chain carries TRBV20-1 and TRBJ2-3; D is unresolved. Deletions cut 3 bases from V and 0 bases from J, with 4 bases between. The CDR3 spans 12 residues. The germline CDR1 and CDR2 sequences are DFQATT and SNEGSKA (reference sequence). Written as DNA, the CDR3 is TGCAGTGCTAGTGATAGCACAGATACGCAGTATTTT. Its translation is CSASDSTDTQYF.

The chain employs TRBV27 and TRBJ2-7, with 12 bases aligning to TRBD2. The V segment lost 4 bases and the J segment 0 bases; nucleotides outside the gene matches: 13. This CDR3 is built from 19 residues. Germline CDR1 MNHEY, CDR2 SMNVEV (reference sequence). The CDR3 region is CASSWTGTSGLFYSYEQYF. The DNA for the CDR3 is TGTGCCAGCAGTTGGACCGGGACTAGCGGGCTATTTTACTCCTACGAGCAGTACTTC.

The genes are TRBV6-1 and TRBJ2-5; TRBD2 agrees at 9 bases. The CDR3 is 15 residues long. CDR1 MNHNS and CDR2 SASEGT come from the germline V gene. V lost 5 bases and J lost 6; bases outside the gene matches: 10. CDR3 region: CASSTGTSNLKTQYF. CDR3 nucleotides: TGTGCCAGCAGTACCGGGACTAGCAACTTAAAGACCCAGTACTTC.

The V and J genes are TRBV20-1 and TRBJ2-7; D is ambiguous. V lost 3 bases to trimming and J lost 1 base, with 10 bases between them. Germline CDR1 DFQATT, CDR2 SNEGSKA (reference sequence). The CDR3 is 13 amino acids. CDR3 region: CSARRADSYEQYF. Written as DNA, the CDR3 is TGCAGTGCTAGGCGAGCAGATTCCTACGAGCAGTACTTC.

The rearrangement links TRBV5-1 to TRBJ2-3; no clear D. V dropped 5 bases and J dropped 7 bases, with 14 bases sitting between them. This CDR3 has 13 amino acids. Germline CDR1 SGHRS, CDR2 YFSETQ. As DNA, the CDR3 is TGCGCCAGCAGGACCTATACCGATTATACGCAGTATTTT. Amino acids: CASRTYTDYTQYF.

This clonotype was seen only a few times. J is TRBJ1-6 and V is TRBV11-2, with TRBD1 identical over 10 bases. Germline trimming cut 5 bases from V and 10 bases from J; bases unmatched to any gene: 11. The CDR3 is 16 residues long. Germline V CDR1 and CDR2: SGHAT, FQNNGV. For the CDR3, the DNA is TGTGCCAGCAGCCTAAGTGGTGGGACAGGGGTATCACCCCTCCACTTT. Residues: CASSLSGGTGVSPLHF.

The J gene is TRBJ2-3, the V gene TRBV20-1; D assignment may be TRBD1 or TRBD2 (6 bases each). CDR1 and CDR2 (germline): DFQATT, SNEGSKA (reference sequence). With 0 bases removed from V and 2 bases from J, the gap between germline ends came to 12 bases. The CDR3 extends over 15 amino acids. CDR3 amino acids: CSARDLGGPTDTQYF. The CDR3 DNA is TGCAGTGCTAGAGATCTTGGGGGGCCCACAGATACGCAGTATTTT.

The chain recombines TRBV19 with TRBJ1-1; D perhaps matches TRBD1 (6 bases). V was clipped by 6 bases and J by 1 base, with 12 bases between them. Germline values: CDR1 LNHDA, CDR2 SQIVND (reference sequence). CDR3 size: 14 residues. CDR3 loop: CASSHGQSNTEAFF. The CDR3 coding sequence is TGTGCCAGTAGCCACGGACAGTCGAACACTGAAGCTTTCTTT.

This clonotype was detected many times. This chain uses TRBV2 with TRBJ2-1; D ambiguous. The length of the CDR3 is 15 residues. Germline assignment: CDR1 SNHLY and CDR2 FYNNEI. The V gene lost 3 bases and the J gene lost 8 bases, with 17 bases spanning the gap. In DNA form, the CDR3 reads TGTGCCAGCAGTGACTACTTGGCCGGTGGCGATGAGCAGTTCTTC. Translation: CASSDYLAGGDEQFF.

V usage is TRBV28 and J usage is TRBJ2-7; 11 nucleotides match TRBD2. After removal of 6 bases from V and 2 bases from J, the junction contained 6 bases not matched to a gene. The CDR3 totals 15 residues. CDR1 and CDR2 (germline): MDHEN, SYDVKM. For the CDR3, the DNA is TGTGCCAGCAGACCTCTAGCGGGAGGTACCTACGAGCAGTACTTC. Translated: CASRPLAGGTYEQYF. The variable domain in full, with the rest retrieved from reference TRBV28 and TRBJ2-7, is DVKVTQSSRYLVKRTGEKVFLECVQDMDHENMFWYRQDPGLGLRLIYFSYDVKMKEKGDIPEGYSVSREKKERFSLILESASTNQTSMYLCASRPLAGGTYEQYFGPGTRLTVT.

The rearrangement uses TRBV28 and TRBJ1-2; D not certain. Germline CDR1 and CDR2: MDHEN and SYDVKM. CDR3 size: 12 residues. Trimming shortened V by 8 bases and J by 4 bases, and 11 bases separated the two germline ends. The DNA of the CDR3 is TGTGCCAGCGGTGTCTGGACCTATGGCTACACCTTC. Residues: CASGVWTYGYTF.

The chain recombines TRBV4-1 with TRBJ2-7, with a tentative D call TRBD2 (5 bases). V lost 1 base and J 5 bases, leaving 15 bases between the germline ends. Per germline, CDR1 MGHRA and CDR2 YSYEKL. CDR3 length: 15 residues. This chain's CDR3 is CASSQGGLAGNEQYF. CDR3 sequence (DNA): TGCGCCAGCAGCCAAGGTGGTCTAGCCGGGAACGAGCAGTACTTC.

CDR3 protein: CASSSGQPVNTEAFF. Written as DNA, the CDR3 is TGCGCCAGCAGCTCGGGACAGCCGGTGAACACTGAAGCTTTCTTT. The chain is built from TRBV5-1 and TRBJ1-1, with 7 bases identical to TRBD1. This CDR3 is 15 amino acids long. After removal of 3 bases from V and 0 bases from J, the junction contained 5 bases not matched to a gene. Germline V gives CDR1 SGHRS, CDR2 YFSETQ.

This clonotype has more than one count but fewer than ten. The chain has TRBV6-6 and TRBJ1-2; D perhaps matches TRBD1 (5 bases). The CDR3 covers 15 residues. V dropped 2 bases and J dropped 5 bases, with 15 bases sitting between them. Germline V gene lookup returns CDR1 MNHNY and CDR2 SVGAGI (reference sequence). The CDR3 bases are TGTGCCAGCAGTTACCCCCGGCAGGGAGGGTATGGCTACACCTTC. It translates to CASSYPRQGGYGYTF.

The rearrangement uses TRBV9 and TRBJ1-6; D call uncertain. Between the trimmed V and J ends, which lost 4 bases and 6 bases, there was a span of 14 bases. This CDR3 comprises 15 residues. Germline lookup yields CDR1 SGDLS and CDR2 YYNGEE. The DNA of the CDR3 is TGTGCCAGCAGCCTTCGTGGCTTCGGTAATTCACCCCTCCACTTT. It is translated as CASSLRGFGNSPLHF.

The rearrangement uses TRBV7-2 and TRBJ2-1; D perhaps matches TRBD2 (6 bases). V dropped 4 bases and J dropped 14 bases, with 12 bases sitting between them. The CDR3 is made up of 11 amino acids. Per germline, CDR1 SGHTA and CDR2 FQGNSA. The CDR3 DNA sequence: TGTGCCAGCAGCTCTTCTAGCGAAAAGTTCTTC. This codes for CASSSSSEKFF.

The genes are TRBV24-1 and TRBJ1-2; no clear D. The length of the CDR3 is 14 residues. The germline gives CDR1 KGHDR, CDR2 SFDVKD. Trimming removed 3 bases at V and 6 bases at J, with 13 bases between. This CDR3 reads CATSDVGQNHGYTF. Written as DNA, the CDR3 is TGTGCCACCAGTGATGTGGGCCAGAACCATGGCTACACCTTC.

V is TRBV6-6 and J is TRBJ2-3, with no clear D. The CDR3 totals 14 residues. V dropped 8 bases and J dropped 2 bases, with 14 bases sitting between them. The germline CDR1 and CDR2 sequences are MNHNY and SVGAGI (reference sequence). This CDR3 is CASQELDITDTQYF. The CDR3 DNA reads TGTGCCAGCCAAGAGCTAGACATCACAGATACGCAGTATTTT.

The V and J genes are TRBV18 and TRBJ2-1; TRBD1 matches at 10 bases. J lost 3 bases, V lost 3 bases, and 11 bases had no gene match. The CDR3 spans 18 residues. Germline V lookup: CDR1 KGHSH, CDR2 LQKENI. The CDR3 sequence is CASSPTRGQGPNYNEQFF. CDR3 bases: TGTGCCAGCTCACCCACACGGGGACAGGGGCCCAACTACAATGAGCAGTTCTTC.

The chain couples TRBV20-1 to TRBJ2-3; D is unresolved. CDR3 size: 15 residues. Between the trimmed V and J ends, which lost 0 bases and 2 bases, there was a span of 12 bases. CDR1 is DFQATT, CDR2 SNEGSKA, per germline (reference sequence). CDR3 sequence (DNA): TGCAGTGCTAGAGATCTTCTAGGGTCCACAGATACGCAGTATTTT. Its protein product is CSARDLLGSTDTQYF.